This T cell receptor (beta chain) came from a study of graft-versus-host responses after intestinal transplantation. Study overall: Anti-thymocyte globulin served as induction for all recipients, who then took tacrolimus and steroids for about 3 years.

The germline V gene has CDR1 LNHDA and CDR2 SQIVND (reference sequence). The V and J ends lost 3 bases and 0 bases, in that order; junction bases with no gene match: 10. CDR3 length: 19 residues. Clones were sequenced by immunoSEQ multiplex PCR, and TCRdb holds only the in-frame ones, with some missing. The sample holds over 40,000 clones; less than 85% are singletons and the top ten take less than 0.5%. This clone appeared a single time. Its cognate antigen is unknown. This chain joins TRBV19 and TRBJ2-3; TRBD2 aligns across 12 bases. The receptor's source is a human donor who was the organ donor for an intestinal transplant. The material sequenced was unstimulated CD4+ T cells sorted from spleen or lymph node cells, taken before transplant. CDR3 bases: TGTGCCAGTAGTATTGGAGGACTAGCGGGATTTCATAGCACAGATACGCAGTATTTT. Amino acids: CASSIGGLAGFHSTDTQYF.